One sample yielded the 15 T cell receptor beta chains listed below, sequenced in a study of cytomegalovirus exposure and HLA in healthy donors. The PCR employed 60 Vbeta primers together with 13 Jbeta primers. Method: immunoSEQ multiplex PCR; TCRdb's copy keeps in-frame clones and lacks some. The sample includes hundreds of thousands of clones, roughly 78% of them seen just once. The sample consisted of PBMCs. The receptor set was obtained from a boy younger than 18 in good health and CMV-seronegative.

Written as DNA, the CDR3 is TGTGCCAGCAGCTTAGATCCTAGCGTAGAGACCCAGTACTTC. Its protein product is CASSLDPSVETQYF. V gene TRBV11-3 combines with J gene TRBJ2-5, with D possibly matching TRBD2 (6 bases). Germline V lookup: CDR1 SGHNT, CDR2 YENEEA. CDR3 length: 14 residues. The V end was cut by 0 bases, the J end by 4 bases, with 9 bases between.

CDR3 in amino acids: CASSWAGTVRSYEQYF. Written as DNA, the CDR3 is TGTGCCAGCAGCTGGGCCGGGACAGTTCGCTCCTACGAGCAGTACTTC. The chain has TRBV7-9 and TRBJ2-7; TRBD1 agrees at 7 bases. The CDR3 extends over 16 amino acids. Germline lookup yields CDR1 SEHNR and CDR2 FQNEAQ (reference sequence). With V trimmed by 4 bases and J by 0 bases, 9 bases remained unmatched.

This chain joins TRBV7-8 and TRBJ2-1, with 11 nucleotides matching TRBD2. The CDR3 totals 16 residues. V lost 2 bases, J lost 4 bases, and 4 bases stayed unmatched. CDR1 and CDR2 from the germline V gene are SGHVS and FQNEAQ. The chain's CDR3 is CASSLRLAGRYNEQFF. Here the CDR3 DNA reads TGTGCCAGCAGCTTACGACTAGCGGGGCGTTACAATGAGCAGTTCTTC.

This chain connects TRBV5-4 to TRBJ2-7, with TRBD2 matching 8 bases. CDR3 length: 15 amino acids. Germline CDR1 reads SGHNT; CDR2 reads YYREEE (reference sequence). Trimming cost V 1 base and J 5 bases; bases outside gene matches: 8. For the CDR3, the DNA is TGTGCCAGCAGCTTGCCCGGGACTAGTTCCGACGAGCAGTACTTC. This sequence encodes CASSLPGTSSDEQYF. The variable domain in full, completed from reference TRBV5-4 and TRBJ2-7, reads ETGVTQSPTHLIKTRGQQVTLRCSSQSGHNTVSWYQQALGQGPQFIFQYYREEENGRGNFPPRFSGLQFPNYSSELNVNALELDDSALYLCASSLPGTSSDEQYFGPGTRLTVT.

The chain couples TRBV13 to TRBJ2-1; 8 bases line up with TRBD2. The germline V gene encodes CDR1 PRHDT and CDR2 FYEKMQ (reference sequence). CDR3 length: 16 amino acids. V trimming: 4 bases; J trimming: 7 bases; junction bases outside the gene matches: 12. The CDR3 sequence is CASSSGGRLPGNEQFF. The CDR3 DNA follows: TGTGCCAGCAGCTCCGGCGGGAGGCTCCCGGGTAATGAGCAGTTCTTC. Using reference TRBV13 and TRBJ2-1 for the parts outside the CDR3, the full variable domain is AAGVIQSPRHLIKEKRETATLKCYPIPRHDTVYWYQQGPGQDPQFLISFYEKMQSDKGSIPDRFSAQQFSDYHSELNMSSLELGDSALYFCASSSGGRLPGNEQFFGPGTRLTVL.

The chain's CDR3 is CASRGQGSQPQHF. CDR3 coding DNA: TGTGCCAGCAGGGGACAGGGGAGTCAGCCCCAGCATTTT. The chain couples TRBV2 to TRBJ1-5, with 10 bases matching TRBD1. V lost 6 bases and J lost 6; bases outside the gene matches: 2. The CDR3 sequence is 13 residues long. Germline V gene sequence: CDR1 SNHLY, CDR2 FYNNEI. Combining the CDR3 with reference TRBV2 and TRBJ1-5 gives the whole variable domain EPEVTQTPSHQVTQMGQEVILRCVPISNHLYFYWYRQILGQKVEFLVSFYNNEISEKSEIFDDQFSVERPDGSNFTLKIRSTKLEDSAMYFCASRGQGSQPQHFGDGTRLSIL.

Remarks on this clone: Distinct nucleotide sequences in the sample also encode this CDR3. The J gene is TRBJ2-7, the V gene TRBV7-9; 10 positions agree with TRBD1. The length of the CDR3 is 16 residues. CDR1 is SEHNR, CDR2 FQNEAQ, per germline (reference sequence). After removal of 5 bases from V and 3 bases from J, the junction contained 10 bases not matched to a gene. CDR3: CASSTDRGRVIYEQYF. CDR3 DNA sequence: TGTGCCAGCAGCACGGACAGGGGGAGGGTCATCTACGAGCAGTACTTC.

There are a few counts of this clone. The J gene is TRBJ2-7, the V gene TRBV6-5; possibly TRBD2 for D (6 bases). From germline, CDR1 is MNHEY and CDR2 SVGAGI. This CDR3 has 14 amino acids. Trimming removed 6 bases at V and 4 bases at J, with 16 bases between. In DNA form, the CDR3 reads TGTGCCAGCAGCTCGTGGGGACGGGGGTACGAGCAGTACTTC. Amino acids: CASSSWGRGYEQYF.

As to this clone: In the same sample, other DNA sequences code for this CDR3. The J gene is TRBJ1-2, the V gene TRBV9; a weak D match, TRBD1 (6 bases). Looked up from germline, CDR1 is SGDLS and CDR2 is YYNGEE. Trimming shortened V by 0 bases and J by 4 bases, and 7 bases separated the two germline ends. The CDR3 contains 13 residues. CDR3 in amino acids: CASSVEQGYGYTF. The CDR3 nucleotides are TGTGCCAGCAGCGTAGAACAGGGCTATGGCTACACCTTC.

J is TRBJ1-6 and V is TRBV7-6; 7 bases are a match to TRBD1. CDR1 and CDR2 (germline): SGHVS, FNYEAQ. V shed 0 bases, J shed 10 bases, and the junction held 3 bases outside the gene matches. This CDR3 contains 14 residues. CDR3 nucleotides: TGTGCCAGCAGCTTAGCAGGGGGCGAATCACCCCTCCACTTT. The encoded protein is CASSLAGGESPLHF. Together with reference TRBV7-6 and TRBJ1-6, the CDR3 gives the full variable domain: GAGVSQSPRYKVTKRGQDVALRCDPISGHVSLYWYRQALGQGPEFLTYFNYEAQQDKSGLPNDRFSAERPEGSISTLTIQRTEQRDSAMYRCASSLAGGESPLHFGNGTRLTVT.

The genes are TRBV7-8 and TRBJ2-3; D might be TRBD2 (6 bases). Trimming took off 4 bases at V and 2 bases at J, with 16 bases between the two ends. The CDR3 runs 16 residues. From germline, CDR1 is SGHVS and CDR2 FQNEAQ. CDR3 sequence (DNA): TGTGCCAGCAGCTGGAGGGTAGAGCGTATCACAGATACGCAGTATTTT. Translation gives CASSWRVERITDTQYF.

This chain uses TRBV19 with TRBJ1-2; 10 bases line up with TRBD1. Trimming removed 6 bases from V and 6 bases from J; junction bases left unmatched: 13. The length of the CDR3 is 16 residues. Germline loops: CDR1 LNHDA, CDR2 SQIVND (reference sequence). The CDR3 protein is CASRIQGQGVGNGYTF. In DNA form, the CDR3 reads TGTGCCAGTAGGATTCAAGGACAGGGGGTTGGCAATGGCTACACCTTC.

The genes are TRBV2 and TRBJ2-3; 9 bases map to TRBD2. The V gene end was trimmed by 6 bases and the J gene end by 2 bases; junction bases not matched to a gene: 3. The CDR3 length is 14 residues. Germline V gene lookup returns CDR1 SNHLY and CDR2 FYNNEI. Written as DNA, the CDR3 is TGTGCCAGCAGCATAGCGGGGGTCACAGATACGCAGTATTTT. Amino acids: CASSIAGVTDTQYF.

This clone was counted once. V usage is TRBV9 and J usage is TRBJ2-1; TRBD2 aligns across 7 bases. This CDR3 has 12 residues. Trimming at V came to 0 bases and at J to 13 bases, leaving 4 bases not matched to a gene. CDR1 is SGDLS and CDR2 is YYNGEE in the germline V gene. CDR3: CASSVGREVQFF. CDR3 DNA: TGTGCCAGCAGCGTAGGCCGGGAGGTTCAGTTCTTC.

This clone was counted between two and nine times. CDR3: CAWSVGGEAVAFF. The CDR3, as DNA: TGTGCCTGGAGTGTTGGGGGGGAGGCAGTAGCTTTCTTT. The chain links TRBV30 to TRBJ1-1; tentatively, D is TRBD1 (5 bases). The CDR3 length is 13 residues. CDR1 GTSNPN and CDR2 SVGIG come from the germline V gene (reference sequence). V was trimmed by 0 bases and J by 10 bases, leaving 15 bases between them. Together with reference TRBV30 and TRBJ1-1, the CDR3 gives the full variable domain: SQTIHQWPATLVQPVGSPLSLECTVEGTSNPNLYWYRQAAGRGLQLLFYSVGIGQISSEVPQNLSASRPQDRQFILSSKKLLLSDSGFYLCAWSVGGEAVAFFGQGTRLTVV.